A selection of T cell receptor beta chains follows, all from one sample in a study of T cell responses to AZD1222 COVID-19 vaccine. Clones were sequenced by immunoSEQ multiplex PCR, and TCRdb holds only the in-frame ones, with some missing. The sample contains roughly 49,000 clones, roughly 87% of which appear only once. The sample here was peripheral blood, taken 28 days after the second AZD1222 dose. The receptors shown here come from an adult who received the AZD1222 COVID-19 vaccine. Both conserved end residues are part of each CDR3.

V | CDR3
TRBV9 | CASSIGLAATYEQYF
TRBV5-1 | CASSLANNEKLFF
TRBV28 | CASSLGDPSSGRAKNIQYF
TRBV6-5 | CASNQGSEGYTF
TRBV2 | CASSGSRTGELFF
TRBV11-2 | CASSSYRGTGTGELFF
TRBV30 | CAWSASRLAVSYEQYF
TRBV6-5 | CASSTGEIGQFF
TRBV20-1 | CSASRGEGYTF
TRBV10-3 | CAISESASGGTGELFF
TRBV4-1 | CASSQDEQALWVGYTF
TRBV5-1 | CASSLEVGKNTEAFF
TRBV28 | CASSGDRVLYGYTF
TRBV6-6 | CASTSTGVAYEQYF
TRBV19 | CASSTPPGDPYEQYF
TRBV12-2 | CASRLRTGGPRGETQYF
TRBV5-6 | CASSGQGWSNQPQHF
TRBV3-1/TRBV3-2 | CASSHHGGASGQKETQYF
TRBV24-1 | CATSLFDTQYF
TRBV2 | CASLERLAGWNEQFF
TRBV6-1 | CASSEVGPRGEAFF
TRBV5-4 | CASSLQGGGTEAFF
TRBV9 | CASSVEPGATGELFF
TRBV7-3 | CASSSRGRSTDTQYF
TRBV7-9 | CASSLAGKNYGYTF
TRBV7-9 | CASSRASNYGYTF
TRBV30 | CAYQEGQGFQGSSYTF
TRBV29-1 | CSAEGGLGEQYF
TRBV14 | CASSQGDWGGLLADTQYF
TRBV18 | CASSAPGLETNIQYF
TRBV5-1 | CASSLGSNQPQHF